Below, one T cell receptor beta chain is given with its context. Its antigen is still unknown. The donors were healthy bone marrow donors. The data are from a study of cytomegalovirus exposure and HLA in healthy donors. Study results and caveats: Later genetic work tied a missense DCLRE1C variant to beta-chain V and J trimming. Reports indicate that TCR beta sequences accurately predicted the HLA-A and HLA-B alleles of most subjects.

60 Vbeta and 13 Jbeta primers were used in PCR. Sequencing was performed with immunoSEQ multiplex PCR; in TCRdb, only in-frame clones are kept and a portion is missing. This table has hundreds of thousands of clones, around 80% appearing once. Trimming took 1 base from V and 0 from J, leaving 10 bases between them. The germline gives CDR1 MNHNS, CDR2 SASEGT. This CDR3 region has 16 residues. This TCR came from a boy aged 2 to 10 in good health and CMV-seronegative. This sequence joins TRBV6-1 and TRBJ1-5; a weak D match, TRBD1 (6 bases). The sequencing input was PBMCs. Here the CDR3 DNA reads TGTGCCAGCAGTGAAGGGACAGCCGTTAGCAATCAGCCCCAGCATTTT. Its protein is CASSEGTAVSNQPQHF.